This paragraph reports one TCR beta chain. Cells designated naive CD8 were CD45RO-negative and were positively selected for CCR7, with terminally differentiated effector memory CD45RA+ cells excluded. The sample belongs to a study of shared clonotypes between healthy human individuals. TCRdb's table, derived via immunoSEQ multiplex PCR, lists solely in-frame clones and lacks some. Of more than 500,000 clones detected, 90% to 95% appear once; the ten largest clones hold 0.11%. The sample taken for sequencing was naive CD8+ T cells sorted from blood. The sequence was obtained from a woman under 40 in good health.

CDR3 nucleotides: TGTGCCAGCAGACTCGGGACAGGGGGCACTGGGGAGCAGTACTTC. Its protein product is CASRLGTGGTGEQYF. The V and J genes are TRBV27 and TRBJ2-7, with 12 bases identical to TRBD1. With 6 bases clipped from V and 7 bases from J, the junction kept 10 bases outside the gene matches. This CDR3 comprises 15 residues. CDR1 MNHEY and CDR2 SMNVEV come from the germline V gene (reference sequence).